Following are 20 T cell receptor beta chains from one sample sequenced in a study of identical twins. TCRdb redid the calling of the 5' RACE reads with MiXCR, one entry per CDR3 protein. The data contain 600,000 to 850,000 distinct CDR3 sequences, 18% of them seen just once; the ten biggest clones take up around 13%. The same sample was also studied in work on T cells expressing NK-cell markers.

Sequencing used PBMCs. The receptors stem from a woman aged 18-30 years in good health.

This chain joins TRBV20-1 and TRBJ1-1; D not resolved. The germline gives CDR1 DFQATT, CDR2 SNEGSKA (reference sequence). The CDR3 has 13 residues. Deletions cut 4 bases from V and 1 base from J, with 10 bases between. CDR3: CSATAHANTEAFF. The CDR3 DNA is TGCAGTGCTACCGCCCATGCGAACACTGAAGCTTTCTTT.

J is TRBJ1-2 and V is TRBV20-1; D is perhaps TRBD1 (6 bases). This CDR3 has 16 residues. From germline, CDR1 is DFQATT and CDR2 SNEGSKA (reference sequence). Trimming took 3 bases from V and 2 from J, leaving 19 bases between them. CDR3 sequence reads: CSASETQGLTNYGYTF. In nucleotides, the CDR3 is TGCAGTGCTAGCGAGACCCAGGGGTTAACCAACTATGGCTACACCTTC.

This clonotype showed up just a few times. J is TRBJ2-3 and V is TRBV20-1; no clear D gene. Trimming took off 3 bases at V and 0 bases at J, with 7 bases between the two ends. Germline V CDR1 and CDR2: DFQATT, SNEGSKA (reference sequence). The CDR3 loop spans 13 amino acids. The DNA for the CDR3 is TGCAGTGCTAGCGACGGGAGCACAGATACGCAGTATTTT. It codes for CSASDGSTDTQYF.

The genes are TRBV12-3 or TRBV12-4 and TRBJ2-7; a possible D gene is TRBD1 (6 bases). The CDR3 contains 15 residues. V was pared by 2 bases and J by 7 bases, with 18 bases between. CDR3 sequence reads: CASSLLGRTAWEQYF. DNA for the CDR3: TGTGCCAGCAGTTTACTAGGTAGGACAGCCTGGGAGCAGTACTTC.

This clonotype was seen only a few times. This chain links TRBV6-1 with TRBJ2-1; D is perhaps TRBD2 (6 bases). The germline CDR1 and CDR2 sequences are MNHNS and SASEGT. The CDR3 covers 13 residues. Trimming shortened V by 8 bases and J by 4 bases, and 12 bases separated the two germline ends. The CDR3 nucleotides are TGTGCCAGCGGGGATAGCGGATACAATGAGCAGTTCTTC. This translates into CASGDSGYNEQFF.

The chain uses TRBV29-1 and TRBJ2-3; 11 nucleotides match TRBD2. The CDR3 has 15 residues. J lost 3 bases, V lost 6 bases, and 8 bases had no gene match. Germline V CDR1 and CDR2: SQVTM, ANQGSEA. The CDR3 loop is CSVPTSGRLTDTQYF. CDR3 nucleotide sequence: TGCAGCGTCCCAACTAGCGGGAGATTGACAGATACGCAGTATTTT.

This clonotype has a handful of counts. The gene calls are TRBV5-1 and TRBJ2-1; D gene unclear. Germline CDR1 and CDR2: SGHRS and YFSETQ. The CDR3 runs 15 residues. The V and J ends lost 0 bases and 4 bases respectively, with 11 bases between them. The CDR3 region has the DNA TGCGCCAGCAGCTTGGACAGCGCCGAATACAATGAGCAGTTCTTC. Its protein is CASSLDSAEYNEQFF. The full variable domain, its missing parts supplied by reference TRBV5-1 and TRBJ2-1, is KAGVTQTPRYLIKTRGQQVTLSCSPISGHRSVSWYQQTPGQGLQFLFEYFSETQRNKGNFPGRFSGRQFSNSRSEMNVSTLELGDSALYLCASSLDSAEYNEQFFGPGTRLTVL.

This clonotype turned up a few times. This sequence joins TRBV27 and TRBJ2-3, with 12 bases lining up with TRBD2. The CDR3 sequence is 17 residues long. J lost 5 bases, V lost 3 bases, and 9 bases had no gene match. The V gene's germline CDR1 is MNHEY and CDR2 SMNVEV (reference sequence). Here the CDR3 DNA reads TGTGCCAGCAGTTTCCGTGGACTAGCGGGATCGGTAGATACGCAGTATTTT. As protein: CASSFRGLAGSVDTQYF.

This clonotype showed up just a few times. The chain links TRBV12-3 or TRBV12-4 to TRBJ2-7; D is uncertain. Trimming pared 5 bases from V and 2 bases from J, leaving 16 bases between. The CDR3 sequence is 15 residues long. CDR3 nucleotides: TGTGCCAGCAGTCCGTCGATAGGTGCCACCTACGAGCAGTACTTC. Translating gives CASSPSIGATYEQYF.

This clonotype was seen a handful of times. The chain joins TRBV20-1 to TRBJ2-5; a weak D match, TRBD2 (6 bases). The germline V and J ends were trimmed by 3 bases and 2 bases, with 13 bases remaining between them. Germline V gene sequence: CDR1 DFQATT, CDR2 SNEGSKA (reference sequence). CDR3 length: 14 residues. The CDR3 reads CSASQWRGQETQYF. In DNA, the CDR3 is TGCAGTGCTAGCCAATGGCGGGGACAAGAGACCCAGTACTTC.

The chain recombines TRBV7-3 with TRBJ2-3; possibly TRBD2 for D (6 bases). Germline CDR1 is SGHTA and CDR2 is FQGTGA. V gave up 4 bases and J gave up 4 bases, with 15 bases separating them. CDR3 length: 15 residues. For the CDR3, the DNA is TGTGCCAGCAGCTCCCCCGGGGGAGCAGCAGATACGCAGTATTTT. Protein sequence: CASSSPGGAADTQYF.

This clonotype was picked up a small number of times. The chain is built from TRBV5-1 and TRBJ2-6; tentative D call: TRBD1 (5 bases). Trimming took off 2 bases at V and 0 bases at J, with 6 bases between the two ends. CDR3 size: 15 residues. CDR1 and CDR2 (germline): SGHRS, YFSETQ. The CDR3 bases are TGCGCCAGCAGCTTCCAGGGCTCTGGGGCCAACGTCCTGACTTTC. It codes for CASSFQGSGANVLTF.

This clonotype was picked up a small number of times. V is TRBV6-5 and J is TRBJ2-7, with D possibly TRBD1 on 6 matching bases. Trimming took 0 bases from V and 5 from J, leaving 14 bases between them. The CDR3 covers 15 residues. CDR1 MNHEY and CDR2 SVGAGI come from the germline V gene. CDR3 DNA: TGTGCCAGCAGTTACTCGATACAGGGACGGCACGAGCAGTACTTC. Translating it yields CASSYSIQGRHEQYF.

This clonotype was seen a few times. The chain links TRBV5-1 to TRBJ1-1; perhaps TRBD1 as D (6 bases). V was pared by 3 bases and J by 3 bases, with 18 bases between. The CDR3 consists of 16 residues. Germline V gene lookup returns CDR1 SGHRS and CDR2 YFSETQ. The CDR3 spells CASSWGRPSSYTEAFF. CDR3 coding DNA: TGCGCCAGCAGCTGGGGGCGACCGAGCTCATACACTGAAGCTTTCTTT.

The chain uses TRBV7-3 and TRBJ2-3; 13 bases align to TRBD2. The CDR3 has 14 residues. The J segment lost 8 bases and the V segment lost 2 bases, leaving 1 base of the junction unmatched. Germline loops: CDR1 SGHTA, CDR2 FQGTGA. This CDR3 reads CASSLGTSGATQYF. The DNA for the CDR3 is TGTGCCAGCAGCTTAGGGACTAGCGGGGCTACGCAGTATTTT.

This clonotype has only a few counts. V and J are TRBV11-2 and TRBJ2-1, with D tentatively TRBD1 or TRBD2 (5 bases each). Germline V gene data show CDR1 as SGHAT and CDR2 as FQNNGV. The CDR3 spans 15 residues. Trimming left V 3 bases short and J 2 bases short, with 11 bases between. The DNA of the CDR3 is TGTGCCAGCAGCTTGCAACGGGACCCCTACAATGAGCAGTTCTTC. As protein: CASSLQRDPYNEQFF.

The rearrangement joins TRBV29-1 to TRBJ1-3; 8 bases are shared with TRBD1. The CDR3 is 14 amino acids. Per germline, CDR1 SQVTM and CDR2 ANQGSEA. V lost 2 bases and J lost 3; bases outside the gene matches: 3. CDR3 amino acids: CSVEHRGSGNTIYF. In DNA form, the CDR3 reads TGCAGCGTTGAACACAGGGGGAGTGGAAACACCATATATTTT.

The chain couples TRBV20-1 to TRBJ2-7, with 7 positions matching TRBD1. The junction had 8 bases not matched to a gene; V was cut back by 5 bases and J by 1 base. Germline values: CDR1 DFQATT, CDR2 SNEGSKA (reference sequence). The CDR3 is 14 residues long. CDR3 DNA: TGCAGTGCTTGGATTAGACAGGGTTCCTACGAGCAGTACTTC. Translated, it gives CSAWIRQGSYEQYF.

There are a few counts of this clonotype. The chain links TRBV20-1 to TRBJ2-7; 7 nucleotides align to TRBD2. Germline CDR1 is DFQATT and CDR2 is SNEGSKA (reference sequence). V shed 7 bases, J shed 3 bases, and the junction held 15 bases outside the gene matches. The CDR3 runs 15 residues. CDR3 loop: CSGASGGSELYEQYF. CDR3 nucleotide sequence: TGCAGTGGGGCTAGCGGTGGAAGCGAACTCTACGAGCAGTACTTC.

This chain uses TRBV20-1 with TRBJ2-2, with 9 bases lining up with TRBD2. The CDR3 runs to 15 residues. Germline CDR1 and CDR2: DFQATT and SNEGSKA (reference sequence). The ends lost 1 base at V and 6 bases at J; junction bases unmatched: 6. This chain's CDR3 is CSARVASGGPGELFF. The CDR3 bases are TGCAGTGCTAGAGTAGCCAGCGGGGGGCCCGGGGAGCTGTTTTTT.